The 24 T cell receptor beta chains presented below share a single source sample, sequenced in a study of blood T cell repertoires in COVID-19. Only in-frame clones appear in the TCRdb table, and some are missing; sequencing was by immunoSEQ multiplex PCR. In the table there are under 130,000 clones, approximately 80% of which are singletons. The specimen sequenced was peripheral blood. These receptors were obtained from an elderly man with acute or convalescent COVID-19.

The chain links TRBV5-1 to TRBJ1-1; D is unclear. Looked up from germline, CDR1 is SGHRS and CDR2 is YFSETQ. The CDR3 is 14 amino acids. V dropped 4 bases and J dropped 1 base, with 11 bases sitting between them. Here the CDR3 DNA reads TGCGCCAGCAGCCCAAGCGCAGAGAACACTGAAGCTTTCTTT. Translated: CASSPSAENTEAFF.

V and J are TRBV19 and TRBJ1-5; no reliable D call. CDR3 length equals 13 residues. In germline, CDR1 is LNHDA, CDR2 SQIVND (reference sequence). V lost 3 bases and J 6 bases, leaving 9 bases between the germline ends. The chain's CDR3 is CASSIGIAQPQHF. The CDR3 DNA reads TGTGCCAGTAGTATCGGGATAGCTCAGCCCCAGCATTTT.

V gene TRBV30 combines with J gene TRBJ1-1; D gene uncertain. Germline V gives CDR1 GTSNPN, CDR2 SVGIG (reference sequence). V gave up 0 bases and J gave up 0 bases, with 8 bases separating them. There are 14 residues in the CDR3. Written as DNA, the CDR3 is TGTGCCTGGAGTGTCAACAACCTGAACACTGAAGCTTTCTTT. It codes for CAWSVNNLNTEAFF.

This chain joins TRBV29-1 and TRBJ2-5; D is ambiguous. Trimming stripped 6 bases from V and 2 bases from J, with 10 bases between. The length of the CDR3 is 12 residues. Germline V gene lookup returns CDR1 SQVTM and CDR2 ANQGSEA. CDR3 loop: CSVARPQETQYF. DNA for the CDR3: TGCAGCGTAGCCAGGCCTCAAGAGACCCAGTACTTC.

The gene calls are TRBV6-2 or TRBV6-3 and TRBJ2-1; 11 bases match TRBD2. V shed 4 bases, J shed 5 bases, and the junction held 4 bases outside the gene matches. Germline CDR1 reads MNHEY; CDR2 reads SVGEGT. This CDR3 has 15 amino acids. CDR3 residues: CASSLAGGPHNEQFF. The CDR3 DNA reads TGTGCCAGCAGTTTAGCGGGAGGGCCACACAATGAGCAGTTCTTC.

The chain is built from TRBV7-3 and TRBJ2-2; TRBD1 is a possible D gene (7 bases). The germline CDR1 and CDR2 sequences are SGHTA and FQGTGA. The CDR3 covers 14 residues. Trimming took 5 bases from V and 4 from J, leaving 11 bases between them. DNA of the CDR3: TGTGCCAGCAGCGCGGGACAGCCCACCGGGGAGCTGTTTTTT. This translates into CASSAGQPTGELFF.

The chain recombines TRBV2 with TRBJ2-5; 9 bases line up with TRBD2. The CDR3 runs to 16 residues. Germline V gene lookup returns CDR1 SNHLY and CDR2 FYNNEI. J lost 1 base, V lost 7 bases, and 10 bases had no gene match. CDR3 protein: CASIGGLAGSQETQYF. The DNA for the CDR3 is TGTGCCAGCATTGGGGGTCTAGCGGGGAGCCAAGAGACCCAGTACTTC.

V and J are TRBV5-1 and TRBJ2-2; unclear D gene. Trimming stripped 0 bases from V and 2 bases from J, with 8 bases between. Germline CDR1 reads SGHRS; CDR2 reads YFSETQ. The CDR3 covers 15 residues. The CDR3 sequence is CASSLVAGNTGELFF. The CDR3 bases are TGCGCCAGCAGCTTGGTCGCCGGTAACACCGGGGAGCTGTTTTTT.

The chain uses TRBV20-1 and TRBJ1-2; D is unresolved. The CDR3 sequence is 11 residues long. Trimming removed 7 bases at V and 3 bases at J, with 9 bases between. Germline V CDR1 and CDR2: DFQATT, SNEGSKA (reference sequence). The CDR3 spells CSVWTDYGYTF. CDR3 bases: TGCAGTGTCTGGACTGACTATGGCTACACCTTC.

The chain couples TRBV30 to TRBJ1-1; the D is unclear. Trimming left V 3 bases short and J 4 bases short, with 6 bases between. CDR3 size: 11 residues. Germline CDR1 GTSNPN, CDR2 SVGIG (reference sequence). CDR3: CAWRVSTEAFF. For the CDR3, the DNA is TGTGCCTGGAGGGTCAGCACTGAAGCTTTCTTT. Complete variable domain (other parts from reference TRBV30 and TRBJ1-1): SQTIHQWPATLVQPVGSPLSLECTVEGTSNPNLYWYRQAAGRGLQLLFYSVGIGQISSEVPQNLSASRPQDRQFILSSKKLLLSDSGFYLCAWRVSTEAFFGQGTRLTVV.

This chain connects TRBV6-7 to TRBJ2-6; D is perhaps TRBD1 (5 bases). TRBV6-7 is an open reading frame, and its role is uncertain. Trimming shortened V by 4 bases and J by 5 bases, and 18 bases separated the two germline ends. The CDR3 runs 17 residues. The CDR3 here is CASSSGSLWGRANVLTF. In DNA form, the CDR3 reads TGTGCCAGCAGTTCGGGCAGCCTCTGGGGCCGGGCCAACGTCCTGACTTTC.

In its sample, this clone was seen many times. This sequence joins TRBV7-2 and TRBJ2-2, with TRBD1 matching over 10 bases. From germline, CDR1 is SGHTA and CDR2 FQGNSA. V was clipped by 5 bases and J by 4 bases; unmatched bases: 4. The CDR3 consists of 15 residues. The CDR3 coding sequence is TGTGCCAGCAGCCCCCGGGACAGGGGCACCGGGGAGCTGTTTTTT. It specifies CASSPRDRGTGELFF.

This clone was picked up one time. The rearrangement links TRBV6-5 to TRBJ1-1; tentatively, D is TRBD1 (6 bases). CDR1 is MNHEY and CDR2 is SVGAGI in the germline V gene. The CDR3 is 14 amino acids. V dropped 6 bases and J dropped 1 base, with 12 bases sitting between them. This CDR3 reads CASSSGQSNTEAFF. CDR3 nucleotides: TGTGCCAGCAGCTCCGGACAGTCGAACACTGAAGCTTTCTTT.

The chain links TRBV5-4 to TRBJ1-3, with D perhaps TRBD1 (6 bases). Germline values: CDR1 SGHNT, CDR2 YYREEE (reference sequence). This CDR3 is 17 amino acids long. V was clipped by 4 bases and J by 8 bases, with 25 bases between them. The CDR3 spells CASSLGQTALSGDTIYF. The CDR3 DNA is TGTGCCAGCAGCCTCGGACAGACGGCCCTTTCTGGGGACACCATATATTTT.

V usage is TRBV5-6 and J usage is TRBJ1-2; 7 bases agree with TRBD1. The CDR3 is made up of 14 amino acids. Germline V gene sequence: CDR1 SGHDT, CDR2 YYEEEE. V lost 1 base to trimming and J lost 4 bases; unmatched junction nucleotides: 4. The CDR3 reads CASSLQGGSYGYTF. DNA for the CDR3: TGTGCCAGCAGCTTGCAAGGGGGCAGCTATGGCTACACCTTC.

The CDR3 sequence is CASSLEGTGGLETQYF. CDR3 sequence (DNA): TGCGCCAGCAGCTTGGAAGGGACAGGGGGCCTAGAGACCCAGTACTTC. The chain has TRBV5-1 and TRBJ2-5, with 12 bases identical to TRBD1. CDR1 and CDR2 (germline): SGHRS, YFSETQ. The trim removed 0 bases at V and 4 bases at J, leaving 4 bases unmatched. The CDR3 extends over 16 amino acids.

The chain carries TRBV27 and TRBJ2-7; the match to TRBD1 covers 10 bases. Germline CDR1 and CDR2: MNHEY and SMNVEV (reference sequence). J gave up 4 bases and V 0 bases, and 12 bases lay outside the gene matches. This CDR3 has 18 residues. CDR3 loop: CASSLSAPPGQGGYEQYF. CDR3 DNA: TGTGCCAGCAGTTTATCGGCCCCTCCCGGACAGGGGGGATACGAGCAGTACTTC.

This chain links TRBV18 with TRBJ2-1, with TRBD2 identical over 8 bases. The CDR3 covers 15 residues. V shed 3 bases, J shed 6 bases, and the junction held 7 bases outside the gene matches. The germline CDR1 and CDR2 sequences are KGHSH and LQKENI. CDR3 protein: CASSPPGLEGNEQFF. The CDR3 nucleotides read TGTGCCAGCTCACCCCCGGGACTAGAGGGCAATGAGCAGTTCTTC. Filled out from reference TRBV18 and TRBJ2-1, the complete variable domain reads NAGVMQNPRHLVRRRGQEARLRCSPMKGHSHVYWYRQLPEEGLKFMVYLQKENIIDESGMPKERFSAEFPKEGPSILRIQQVVRGDSAAYFCASSPPGLEGNEQFFGPGTRLTVL.

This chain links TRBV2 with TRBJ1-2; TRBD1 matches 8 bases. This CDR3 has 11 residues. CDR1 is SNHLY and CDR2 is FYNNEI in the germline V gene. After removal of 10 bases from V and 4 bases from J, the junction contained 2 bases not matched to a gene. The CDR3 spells CAIGQGYGYTF. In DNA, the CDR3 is TGTGCCATAGGACAGGGCTATGGCTACACCTTC.

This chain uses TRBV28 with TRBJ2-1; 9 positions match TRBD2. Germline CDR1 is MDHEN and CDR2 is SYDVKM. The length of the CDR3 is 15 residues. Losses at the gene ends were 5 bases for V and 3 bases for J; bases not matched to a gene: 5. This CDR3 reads CASSLAGSYYNEQFF. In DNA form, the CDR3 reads TGTGCCAGCAGTCTAGCGGGAAGCTACTACAATGAGCAGTTCTTC.

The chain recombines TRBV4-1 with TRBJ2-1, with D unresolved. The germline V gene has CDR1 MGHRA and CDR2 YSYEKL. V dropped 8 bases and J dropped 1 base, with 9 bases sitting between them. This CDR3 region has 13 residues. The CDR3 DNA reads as TGCGCCAGCTCACTAAGTTCCTACAATGAGCAGTTCTTC. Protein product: CASSLSSYNEQFF.

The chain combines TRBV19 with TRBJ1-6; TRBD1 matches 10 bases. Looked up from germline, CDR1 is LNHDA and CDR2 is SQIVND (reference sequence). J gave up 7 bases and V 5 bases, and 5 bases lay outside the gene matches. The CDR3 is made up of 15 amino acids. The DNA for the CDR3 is TGTGCCAGTAGTGCCGGACAGGGGGGAAATTCACCCCTCCACTTT. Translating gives CASSAGQGGNSPLHF.

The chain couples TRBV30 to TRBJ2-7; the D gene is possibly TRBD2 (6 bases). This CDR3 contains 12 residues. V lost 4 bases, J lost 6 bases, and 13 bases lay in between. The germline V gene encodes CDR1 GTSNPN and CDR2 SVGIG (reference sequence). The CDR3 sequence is CAWTRPGLEQYF. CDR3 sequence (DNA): TGTGCCTGGACTAGACCGGGACTCGAGCAGTACTTC.

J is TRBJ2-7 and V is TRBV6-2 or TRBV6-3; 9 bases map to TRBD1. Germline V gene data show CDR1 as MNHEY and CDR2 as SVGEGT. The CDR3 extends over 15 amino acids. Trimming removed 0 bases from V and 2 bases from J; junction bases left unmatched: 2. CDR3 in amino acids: CASSYSGTGPYEQYF. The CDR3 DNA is TGTGCCAGCAGTTACTCGGGGACAGGGCCCTACGAGCAGTACTTC.